The 23 T cell receptor beta chains reported below all come from one sample, sequenced in a study of regulatory and conventional T cells in RAG deficiency. Sequencing was performed with immunoSEQ multiplex PCR; in TCRdb, only in-frame clones are kept and a portion is missing. Among roughly 28,000 clones listed, around 96% were seen once. The sorted conventional CD4+ T cells were CD25-low and CD127-high, with genomic DNA sequenced. These same data were also listed under a study on regulatory T cells. That report adds: Primers: 52 TRBV forward and 13 TRBJ reverse.

The sequenced sample consisted of CD25- CD4+ T cells sorted from blood. All receptors derive from a human donor in good health.

This chain joins TRBV14 and TRBJ2-7, with 9 bases identical to TRBD2. J lost 1 base, V lost 4 bases, and 11 bases had no gene match. CDR3 length: 17 amino acids. Germline loops: CDR1 SGHDN, CDR2 FVKESK. CDR3 sequence: CASSPRIIAGVSYEQYF. CDR3 nucleotides: TGTGCCAGCAGCCCTAGGATAATAGCGGGGGTGTCCTACGAGCAGTACTTC. Variable domain in full (rest from reference TRBV14 and TRBJ2-7): EAGVTQFPSHSVIEKGQTVTLRCDPISGHDNLYWYRRVMGKEIKFLLHFVKESKQDESGMPNNRFLAERTGGTYSTLKVQPAELEDSGVYFCASSPRIIAGVSYEQYFGPGTRLTVT.

CDR3 sequence (DNA): TGCGCCAGCAGCCCGGGGACTAGCGGGGAGACCCAGTACTTC. Its translation is CASSPGTSGETQYF. The chain recombines TRBV5-1 with TRBJ2-5, with 12 bases fitting TRBD2. Germline V gene lookup returns CDR1 SGHRS and CDR2 YFSETQ. V lost 4 bases to trimming and J lost 5 bases; unmatched junction nucleotides: 3. This CDR3 has 14 residues.

The chain is built from TRBV7-2 and TRBJ2-3; possibly TRBD1 for D (5 bases). CDR1 is SGHTA and CDR2 is FQGNSA in the germline V gene. The V gene lost 0 bases and the J gene lost 9 bases, with 16 bases spanning the gap. The CDR3 is 15 amino acids. The CDR3 protein is CASSLALLAQGTQYF. The CDR3 DNA follows: TGTGCCAGCAGCTTAGCCCTCCTTGCGCAGGGAACGCAGTATTTT.

CDR3 sequence: CASSAGLAGAYEQYF. CDR3 nucleotides: TGTGCCAGCTCAGCGGGACTAGCGGGCGCCTACGAGCAGTACTTC. V is TRBV18 and J is TRBJ2-7; 12 bases map to TRBD2. Trimming removed 5 bases from V and 2 bases from J; junction bases left unmatched: 4. CDR1 is KGHSH and CDR2 is LQKENI in the germline V gene. This CDR3 is 15 amino acids long.

V usage is TRBV19 and J usage is TRBJ2-7; 7 bases fit TRBD1. The CDR3 spans 15 residues. Trimming removed 7 bases from V and 0 bases from J; junction bases left unmatched: 9. The V gene's germline CDR1 is LNHDA and CDR2 SQIVND (reference sequence). The CDR3 DNA follows: TGTGCCAGTAATAAGGGACAGCCGGGCTCCTACGAGCAGTACTTC. This codes for CASNKGQPGSYEQYF.

The rearrangement uses TRBV5-8 and TRBJ2-7; D perhaps matches TRBD1 (7 bases). Trimming shortened V by 1 base and J by 4 bases, and 15 bases separated the two germline ends. Germline assignment: CDR1 SGHTS and CDR2 YDEGEE. The CDR3 runs to 15 residues. Here the CDR3 reads CASSLLEGARYEQYF. CDR3 nucleotides: TGTGCCAGCAGCTTGCTGGAGGGGGCGCGGTACGAGCAGTACTTC.

CDR3 sequence (DNA): TGTGCCAGCAGCTTAGCCCAGGGGTCCTATGGCTACACCTTC. Translated: CASSLAQGSYGYTF. The chain employs TRBV11-2 and TRBJ1-2; a possible D gene is TRBD1 (6 bases). Germline V lookup: CDR1 SGHAT, CDR2 FQNNGV. Trimming cost V 1 base and J 4 bases, with 10 bases left between them. The CDR3 extends over 14 amino acids.

This rearrangement joins TRBV30 to TRBJ1-5, with TRBD1 identical over 10 bases. CDR1 and CDR2 from the germline V gene are GTSNPN and SVGIG (reference sequence). The CDR3 is 15 residues long. After removal of 1 base from V and 7 bases from J, the junction contained 7 bases not matched to a gene. CDR3 DNA sequence: TGTGCCTGGAGTGGGGGGACAGGGGCTTTGCAGCCCCAGCATTTT. Amino acids: CAWSGGTGALQPQHF.

The V call is TRBV6-6, the J call TRBJ1-5; possibly TRBD1 for D (5 bases). Germline V CDR1 and CDR2: MNHNY, SVGAGI (reference sequence). This CDR3 has 16 residues. Trimming took 2 bases from V and 7 from J, leaving 18 bases between them. This CDR3 reads CASSYPYSAAGQPQHF. CDR3 DNA sequence: TGTGCCAGCAGTTACCCGTATTCGGCGGCAGGGCAGCCCCAGCATTTT.

The chain carries TRBV7-3 and TRBJ1-5; D might be TRBD1 (6 bases). V lost 2 bases to trimming and J lost 3 bases, with 14 bases between them. Germline V gene lookup returns CDR1 SGHTA and CDR2 FQGTGA. The CDR3 runs 16 residues. The CDR3 sequence is CASSLEGQPANQPQHF. DNA of the CDR3: TGTGCCAGCAGCTTAGAAGGACAGCCCGCCAATCAGCCCCAGCATTTT.

The V gene is TRBV7-9, the J gene TRBJ2-2; D is possibly TRBD2 (7 bases). V gave up 5 bases and J gave up 0 bases, with 16 bases separating them. The CDR3 loop spans 17 amino acids. Looked up from germline, CDR1 is SEHNR and CDR2 is FQNEAQ (reference sequence). CDR3 loop: CASSPKAGASNTGELFF. CDR3 DNA sequence: TGTGCCAGCAGCCCGAAGGCGGGGGCATCGAACACCGGGGAGCTGTTTTTT.

As to this clone: The junction differs from germline at one of its ends, possibly a read error. The same CDR3 also results from other DNA sequences found in this sample. The chain links TRBV2 to TRBJ1-6; possibly TRBD1 for D (6 bases). This CDR3 region has 16 residues. CDR1 is SNHLY and CDR2 is FYNNEI in the germline V gene. CDR3 nucleotide sequence: TGTGCCAGCCAAGAAAGGGGGGGGCGGGATAATTCCCCCCTCCACTTT. Amino acids: CASQERGGRDNSPLHF.

The chain uses TRBV25-1 and TRBJ1-4; D is possibly TRBD1 (6 bases). CDR3 size: 17 residues. CDR1 and CDR2 (germline): MGHDK, SYGVNS. V dropped 2 bases and J dropped 4 bases, with 17 bases sitting between them. The CDR3 bases are TGTGCCAGCAGTGAAAAATTCGGGTGGACAGATAATGAAAAACTGTTTTTT. Translating it yields CASSEKFGWTDNEKLFF.

The chain uses TRBV18 and TRBJ2-6; tentative D call: TRBD2 (5 bases). CDR1 and CDR2 from the germline V gene are KGHSH and LQKENI. Trimming shortened V by 1 base and J by 0 bases, and 16 bases separated the two germline ends. The CDR3 length is 19 residues. CDR3 in amino acids: CASSPLGLTESSGANVLTF. In DNA, the CDR3 is TGTGCCAGCTCACCACTCGGACTCACGGAAAGCTCTGGGGCCAACGTCCTGACTTTC.

The chain links TRBV7-9 to TRBJ2-1, with 16 nucleotides matching TRBD2. Germline CDR1 reads SEHNR; CDR2 reads FQNEAQ (reference sequence). V shed 4 bases and J 7 bases; nucleotides not matched to a gene: 7. The CDR3 runs to 17 residues. The CDR3 DNA follows: TGTGCCAGCAGCTCGCCGGGACTAGCGGGGGGGATGAATGAGCAGTTCTTC. Protein sequence: CASSSPGLAGGMNEQFF.

DNA for the CDR3: TGCGCCAGCAGCGCCCAAGGGCACGAGGGAGACACCATATATTTT. This gives the protein CASSAQGHEGDTIYF. This chain links TRBV5-1 with TRBJ1-3; no reliable D call. CDR1 and CDR2 (germline): SGHRS, YFSETQ. V dropped 4 bases and J dropped 8 bases, with 19 bases sitting between them. This CDR3 is 15 amino acids long.

The V call is TRBV5-1, the J call TRBJ1-1; no definite D call. Germline-derived CDR1 and CDR2 are SGHRS and YFSETQ. V was shortened by 1 base and J by 3 bases, with 16 bases between the two germline ends. This CDR3 is built from 16 residues. The CDR3 sequence: CASSLLLGRRDTEAFF. CDR3 DNA sequence: TGCGCCAGCAGCTTGTTATTGGGGAGAAGAGACACTGAAGCTTTCTTT.

This clone was picked up a small number of times. The junction departs from the called germline gene at one end, perhaps through a read error. Within the sample, other DNA sequences also encode this same CDR3. V gene TRBV19 combines with J gene TRBJ1-1, with a possible D match to TRBD1 (5 bases). The CDR3 sequence is 11 residues long. Looked up from germline, CDR1 is LNHDA and CDR2 is SQIVND (reference sequence). This chain's CDR3 is CASSIGTEAFF. CDR3 coding DNA: TGTGCCAGTAGTATCGGGACTGAAGCTTTTTTT.

This clone occurred once. The chain is built from TRBV6-5 and TRBJ1-6, with 7 bases lining up with TRBD1. The CDR3 is made up of 15 amino acids. V was pared by 6 bases and J by 9 bases, with 11 bases of the junction left unmatched. Germline V CDR1 and CDR2: MNHEY, SVGAGI. CDR3 protein: CASSWGQGDSSPLHF. The CDR3 DNA reads as TGTGCCAGCAGCTGGGGCCAGGGGGACAGTTCACCCCTCCACTTT.

This chain uses TRBV11-1 with TRBJ2-7; D unresolved. V gave up 5 bases and J gave up 2 bases, with 7 bases separating them. In germline, CDR1 is SGHAT, CDR2 FQDESV (reference sequence). The CDR3 is 12 amino acids. CDR3 sequence reads: CASSPETYEQYF. The CDR3 DNA reads as TGTGCCAGCAGCCCGGAGACCTACGAGCAGTACTTC.

The chain carries TRBV7-6 and TRBJ1-4, with D hard to call. The V and J ends lost 5 bases and 5 bases respectively, with 21 bases between them. In germline, CDR1 is SGHVS, CDR2 FNYEAQ. The CDR3 length is 17 residues. The CDR3 region has the DNA TGTGCCAGCAGCCGATCCAACCGGGGTTTGCTAAATGAAAAACTGTTTTTT. Protein product: CASSRSNRGLLNEKLFF. The full variable domain, in which reference TRBV7-6 and TRBJ1-4 provide the parts outside the CDR3, is GAGVSQSPRYKVTKRGQDVALRCDPISGHVSLYWYRQALGQGPEFLTYFNYEAQQDKSGLPNDRFSAERPEGSISTLTIQRTEQRDSAMYRCASSRSNRGLLNEKLFFGSGTQLSVL.

The chain recombines TRBV4-2 with TRBJ1-1; a possible D gene is TRBD1 (6 bases). The CDR3 contains 15 residues. CDR1 LGHNA and CDR2 YNFKEQ come from the germline V gene. V gave up 1 base and J gave up 2 bases, with 11 bases separating them. DNA for the CDR3: TGTGCCAGCAGCCAAGCTAGGGACACTAACACTGAAGCTTTCTTT. This sequence encodes CASSQARDTNTEAFF.

The chain employs TRBV9 and TRBJ2-2, with TRBD2 matching 7 bases. V lost 0 bases and J lost 4; bases outside the gene matches: 6. Looked up from germline, CDR1 is SGDLS and CDR2 is YYNGEE. The CDR3 consists of 16 residues. Here the CDR3 reads CASSVAAGRGTGELFF. The CDR3 DNA reads TGTGCCAGCAGCGTAGCAGCGGGGCGAGGCACCGGGGAGCTGTTTTTT.